This record covers a single TCR beta chain. Its specific antigen is unknown. The input lacks base qualities; no much larger clone sits a single base away. The source of the sample is a study of CD8 T cells in Susac syndrome (dated by TCRdb to between 2019 and 2020). General notes on the study: Of the Susac syndrome patients who were sequenced, roughly eight were in clinical remission while roughly 6 had clinically active disease. Whether CD8+ T cell activation and differentiation in Susac syndrome was antigen driven was tested using repertoire sequencing. At blood withdrawal, Susac syndrome patients were either therapy-naive, taking corticosteroids (in some cases with IVIg as well), or taking IVIg alone. On the study overall, not on this receptor specifically: No clonal expansion was detected in the CD4+ T cell repertoire of Susac syndrome patients. The number of individuals in the TCR sequencing and HLA analysis was acknowledged as relatively small.

Peripheral blood CD8+ and CD4+ T cells from healthy donors, Susac syndrome patients and multiple sclerosis patients were profiled by high-throughput TCR beta sequencing. The Susac syndrome patients fulfilled recently defined diagnostic criteria for either definite or probable disease. CD8+ TEMRA cells were enriched by FACS, while bulk CD8+ and CD4+ T cells were purified by magnetic negative isolation. Blood was collected in EDTA tubes and processed within 24 hours, with PBMCs isolated through density gradient centrifugation. PBMCs intended for TCR sequencing were cryopreserved in liquid nitrogen and thawed later in a water bath at 37 degrees C. A purity of at least 90% was achieved for sorted or isolated CD4+, CD8+ and CD8+ TEMRA cells. The germline ends are 18 bases apart after V is trimmed by 3 bases and J by 0 bases. CDR1 is given as DFQATT and CDR2 as SNEGSKA, both from the germline V gene (reference sequence). From cysteine to phenylalanine, the CDR3 is 18 amino acids long. Only the CDR3 portion is preserved as DNA: 54 bases, with reading frame beginning at the first base.

RNA was extracted using the RNeasy kit, and roughly 0.5 to 1 microgram was reverse transcribed with random hexamers. The immunoSEQ multiplex PCR assay, covering 54 Vbeta and 13 Jbeta segments, was used to amplify TCR beta CDR3 regions. PCR amplification bias was corrected using a synthetic template baseline for primer optimization and computational correction. In the authors' own workflow: Reads were assigned to V, D and J genes according to IMGT and analyzed in immunoSEQ Analyzer, with only productive sequences retained. Clonality was computed as one minus Shannon entropy normalized by log2 of the number of productive unique sequences. For each patient and control, public and private clones were evaluated within the 100 most prevalent clones. Clones were defined as Susac-specific when absent from the healthy and MS cohorts, from about a thousand published viral clones and from other ImmuneACCESS disease sequences. TCRdb reprocessed the public reads (quality trimming at Q25 with fastp, clone calling with MiXCR) and kept in-frame beta chains. Records with the same CDR3 protein are collapsed into one entry carrying the most frequent genes and DNA. What appears here as the V and J calls and clone size reflects TCRdb's work, not the paper's. Across this sample there are approximately 210,000 distinct CDR3 sequences, with roughly 93% seen only once. The ten largest make up about 0.14% of the sample.

This TCR derives from a human donor with Susac syndrome. Source material: CD4+ T cells from PBMCs. Rearrangement joined TRBV20-1 to TRBJ1-6, with the D gene not confidently named. The nucleotide sequence is TGCAGTGCTAGGGTTGGGGTGGGGATCGGCTCCTATAATTCACCCCTCCACTTT. Translated, it reads CSARVGVGIGSYNSPLHF.